This passage covers 22 T cell receptor beta chains from one sample sequenced in a study of blood T cell repertoires in COVID-19. TCRdb keeps only in-frame clones here, not all; method: immunoSEQ multiplex PCR. The table has 250,000 to 300,000 clones, approximately 89% seen once. The sample taken for sequencing was peripheral blood. These receptors originate from a woman between 55 and 75 years old with acute or convalescent COVID-19.

This clone was counted a single time. The chain is built from TRBV18 and TRBJ1-5; D is perhaps TRBD1 (5 bases). The germline V gene has CDR1 KGHSH and CDR2 LQKENI. The CDR3 runs to 17 residues. V dropped 4 bases and J dropped 2 bases, with 18 bases sitting between them. In DNA, the CDR3 is TGTGCCAGCTCACGGACCGCAGGGCTGGTAGGCAATCAGCCCCAGCATTTT. Protein product: CASSRTAGLVGNQPQHF.

This chain joins TRBV27 and TRBJ1-2, with 12 bases fitting TRBD1. The CDR3 runs 16 residues. Unmatched junction bases numbered 5, after V lost 2 bases and J lost 4 bases. Germline V gene data show CDR1 as MNHEY and CDR2 as SMNVEV (reference sequence). The CDR3 loop reads CASSLGGTGGPYGYTF. The CDR3 DNA is TGTGCCAGCAGTTTAGGAGGGACAGGGGGCCCCTATGGCTACACCTTC.

The rearrangement links TRBV3-1 (or the pseudogene TRBV3-2) to TRBJ2-7, with D possibly being TRBD2 (5 bases). Trimming removed 0 bases at V and 7 bases at J, with 19 bases between. The CDR3 has 16 residues. The germline gives CDR1 LGHDT, CDR2 YNNKEL (reference sequence). The CDR3 sequence is CASSQEGGLKVWEQYF. The CDR3 DNA is TGTGCCAGCAGCCAAGAAGGCGGGCTCAAGGTTTGGGAGCAGTACTTC.

The chain couples TRBV20-1 to TRBJ1-4; D unclear. The V gene's germline CDR1 is DFQATT and CDR2 SNEGSKA (reference sequence). The length of the CDR3 is 11 residues. Trimming took off 5 bases at V and 7 bases at J, with 8 bases between the two ends. The chain's CDR3 is CSARRGEKLFF. The CDR3, as DNA: TGCAGTGCTCGACGGGGTGAAAAACTGTTTTTT.

This chain uses TRBV28 with TRBJ2-7, with 9 bases matching TRBD1. The V gene's germline CDR1 is MDHEN and CDR2 SYDVKM. Trimming cost V 6 bases and J 7 bases; bases outside gene matches: 7. The CDR3 contains 13 residues. The DNA for the CDR3 is TGTGCCAGCAGCACCGGGACAGGGTGGGAGCAGTACTTC. Translating gives CASSTGTGWEQYF. Full variable domain (rest looked up from reference TRBV28 and TRBJ2-7): DVKVTQSSRYLVKRTGEKVFLECVQDMDHENMFWYRQDPGLGLRLIYFSYDVKMKEKGDIPEGYSVSREKKERFSLILESASTNQTSMYLCASSTGTGWEQYFGPGTRLTVT.

J is TRBJ2-3 and V is TRBV2; TRBD1 matches 9 bases. V shed 1 base, J shed 8 bases, and the junction held 10 bases outside the gene matches. The CDR3 totals 16 residues. Germline CDR1 reads SNHLY; CDR2 reads FYNNEI. Here the CDR3 DNA reads TGTGCCAGCAGTGAAGGTTTAGGGACAGGGTATGCTACGCAGTATTTT. Its translation: CASSEGLGTGYATQYF.

The chain recombines TRBV7-2 with TRBJ2-3; a weak D match, TRBD2 (6 bases). Germline V CDR1 and CDR2: SGHTA, FQGNSA. The CDR3 spans 15 residues. The V end was cut by 1 base, the J end by 4 bases, with 12 bases between. CDR3 coding DNA: TGTGCCAGCAGCTTAGGGGGGGAAGGGGCAGATACGCAGTATTTT. Translating gives CASSLGGEGADTQYF.

This chain uses TRBV5-5 with TRBJ2-7; possible D gene TRBD2, 6 bases. Germline CDR1 SGHKS, CDR2 YYEKEE (reference sequence). The CDR3 consists of 14 residues. The ends were cut back, 4 bases at V and 5 bases at J, with 16 bases in the middle. As DNA, the CDR3 is TGTGCCAGCAGCCTGGCGTGGGGAGGTGACGAGCAGTACTTC. This encodes CASSLAWGGDEQYF.

The chain combines TRBV12-3 or TRBV12-4 with TRBJ2-7; the match to TRBD1 covers 7 bases. The CDR3 is made up of 12 amino acids. V dropped 8 bases and J dropped 7; count of bases not matched to a gene: 8. Written as DNA, the CDR3 is TGTGCCAGCGTCGGGACAGACCTGGAGCAGTACTTC. Encoded protein: CASVGTDLEQYF.

The rearrangement links TRBV27 to TRBJ1-6; no reliable D call. Germline assignment: CDR1 MNHEY and CDR2 SMNVEV (reference sequence). Trimming left V 2 bases short and J 7 bases short, with 9 bases between. The CDR3 extends over 14 amino acids. The CDR3 DNA sequence: TGTGCCAGCAGTTTACGCAGGTTAAATTCACCCCTCCACTTT. Amino acids: CASSLRRLNSPLHF.

The V and J genes are TRBV7-2 and TRBJ1-2; maybe TRBD1 (6 bases). Trimming cost V 5 bases and J 5 bases, with 12 bases left between them. Germline CDR1 and CDR2: SGHTA and FQGNSA. The CDR3 has 13 amino acids. The CDR3, as DNA: TGTGCCAGCAGCGCAGACAGGTTTTATGGCTACACCTTC. Translation: CASSADRFYGYTF.

The CDR3 protein is CASSPQTGNPSNQPQHF. The CDR3 DNA is TGTGCCAGCAGTCCACAGACAGGGAACCCTAGCAATCAGCCCCAGCATTTT. The rearrangement uses TRBV27 and TRBJ1-5, with 7 nucleotides matching TRBD1. Per the germline V gene, CDR1 is MNHEY and CDR2 is SMNVEV (reference sequence). J lost 0 bases, V lost 5 bases, and 10 bases had no gene match. The CDR3 contains 17 residues.

The chain employs TRBV24-1 and TRBJ2-2, with TRBD1 matching 11 bases. CDR3 length equals 17 residues. Germline V gives CDR1 KGHDR, CDR2 SFDVKD. Germline trimming cut 4 bases from V and 5 bases from J; bases unmatched to any gene: 8. CDR3 protein: CATSDRGQGAWTGELFF. CDR3 in DNA: TGTGCCACCAGTGACCGAGGACAGGGGGCTTGGACCGGGGAGCTGTTTTTT.

This chain's CDR3 is CASSQDRDLGSYNSPLHF. The CDR3 coding sequence is TGTGCCAGCAGTCAGGACAGGGATTTGGGCTCCTATAATTCACCCCTCCACTTT. The chain uses TRBV5-8 and TRBJ1-6, with 8 positions matching TRBD1. The CDR3 has 18 residues. The V and J ends lost 5 bases and 0 bases, in that order; junction bases with no gene match: 10. Germline CDR1 is SGHTS and CDR2 is YDEGEE.

The chain links TRBV9 to TRBJ2-1; TRBD2 matches at 13 bases. There are 14 residues in the CDR3. J lost 9 bases, V lost 3 bases, and 3 bases had no gene match. Germline V lookup: CDR1 SGDLS, CDR2 YYNGEE. DNA of the CDR3: TGTGCCAGCAGCGCGGGACTAGCGGGGCTTGAGCAGTTCTTC. Its translation is CASSAGLAGLEQFF.

This clone was picked up one time. The chain links TRBV27 to TRBJ2-3; D is possibly TRBD2 (6 bases). V lost 4 bases, J lost 7 bases, and 21 bases lay in between. The CDR3 is made up of 16 amino acids. Looked up from germline, CDR1 is MNHEY and CDR2 is SMNVEV (reference sequence). Written as DNA, the CDR3 is TGTGCCAGCAGTTCACTCGGGGGACCTTCACGCAATACGCAGTATTTT. It encodes CASSSLGGPSRNTQYF.

The CDR3 loop is CASSLEPNSGNTIYF. CDR3 sequence (DNA): TGCGCCAGCAGCTTGGAGCCCAACTCTGGAAACACCATATATTTT. The chain recombines TRBV5-1 with TRBJ1-3; unclear D gene. Per the germline V gene, CDR1 is SGHRS and CDR2 is YFSETQ. The CDR3 is 15 amino acids. V was cut by 0 bases and J by 0 bases, with 7 bases left in between.

This clone has a single count. The chain couples TRBV29-1 to TRBJ2-2, with 8 bases matching TRBD1. The CDR3 is 15 residues long. CDR1 is SQVTM and CDR2 is ANQGSEA in the germline V gene. With V trimmed by 5 bases and J by 4 bases, 9 bases remained unmatched. The CDR3 DNA reads as TGCAGCGTTTTGCCAGGGGGCTTGGGCACCGGGGAGCTGTTTTTT. Protein sequence: CSVLPGGLGTGELFF.

V and J are TRBV5-4 and TRBJ1-2; 10 positions match TRBD1. This CDR3 is 17 amino acids long. With 2 bases clipped from V and 0 bases from J, the junction kept 7 bases outside the gene matches. The germline gives CDR1 SGHNT, CDR2 YYREEE (reference sequence). CDR3 loop: CASSFLKTGGSNYGYTF. DNA for the CDR3: TGTGCCAGCAGCTTCCTAAAGACAGGGGGCTCTAACTATGGCTACACCTTC.

A note on this clone: Sequence at one end of the junction differs from germline and may be a read error. Other DNA sequences of this sample code for an identical CDR3. V usage is TRBV7-9 and J usage is TRBJ2-7; D gene unclear. Germline V gene sequence: CDR1 SEHNR, CDR2 FQNEAQ (reference sequence). CDR3 length: 17 residues. The CDR3 sequence: CASSLAVETGFSYEQYF. In DNA, the CDR3 is TGCGCCAGCAGCTTAGCCGTGGAGACCGGGTTCTCCTACGAGCAGTACTTC.

This clone turned up a few times. V usage is TRBV5-1 and J usage is TRBJ2-4, with TRBD2 matching 9 bases. Germline values: CDR1 SGHRS, CDR2 YFSETQ. The CDR3 covers 16 residues. V shed 0 bases and J 5 bases; nucleotides not matched to a gene: 6. The CDR3 nucleotides read TGCGCCAGCAGCTTGGTAGGCGGGGGGGCCCAAAACATTCAGTACTTC. Residues: CASSLVGGGAQNIQYF. The variable domain in full, with the rest retrieved from reference TRBV5-1 and TRBJ2-4, is KAGVTQTPRYLIKTRGQQVTLSCSPISGHRSVSWYQQTPGQGLQFLFEYFSETQRNKGNFPGRFSGRQFSNSRSEMNVSTLELGDSALYLCASSLVGGGAQNIQYFGAGTRLSVL.

The chain employs TRBV9 and TRBJ2-3; possible D gene TRBD2, 5 bases. Per germline, CDR1 SGDLS and CDR2 YYNGEE. The CDR3 runs to 16 residues. V was pared by 0 bases and J by 1 base, with 12 bases between. This CDR3 reads CASSVGGSRGTDTQYF. CDR3 bases: TGTGCCAGCAGCGTAGGCGGGTCGCGGGGCACAGATACGCAGTATTTT.